A single sample is the source of the 9 T cell receptor beta chains below, sequenced in a study of shared clonotypes between healthy human individuals. In the naive CD8 group, cells lacked CD45RO and were positively selected for CCR7, so terminally differentiated effector memory CD45RA+ cells were left out. Clones were read by immunoSEQ multiplex PCR, and TCRdb kept only the in-frame ones, dropping some. This table has 1.5 million to 2.5 million clones, less than 95% appearing once. Material: naive CD8+ T cells sorted from blood. The receptors derive from a man aged 18-30 years in good health.

V gene TRBV5-6 combines with J gene TRBJ2-1; D remains unclear. This CDR3 is 12 amino acids long. Germline V CDR1 and CDR2: SGHDT, YYEEEE. Between the trimmed V and J ends, which lost 1 base and 11 bases, there was a span of 10 bases. CDR3 sequence (DNA): TGTGCCAGCAGCTTGTTATCCCCTCAGCAGTTCTTC. Encoded protein: CASSLLSPQQFF. Filled out from reference TRBV5-6 and TRBJ2-1, the complete variable domain reads DAGVTQSPTHLIKTRGQQVTLRCSPKSGHDTVSWYQQALGQGPQFIFQYYEEEERQRGNFPDRFSGHQFPNYSSELNVNALLLGDSALYLCASSLLSPQQFFGPGTRLTVL.

This chain joins TRBV11-2 and TRBJ2-3; TRBD1 matches 10 bases. Unmatched junction bases numbered 9, after V lost 4 bases and J lost 2 bases. Germline V gene sequence: CDR1 SGHAT, CDR2 FQNNGV. CDR3 length equals 17 residues. CDR3 sequence (DNA): TGTGCCAGCAGCTCCCCCGGGACAGGGGTCCCCACAGATACGCAGTATTTT. This translates into CASSSPGTGVPTDTQYF.

This clone was seen once. The rearrangement joins TRBV6-1 to TRBJ1-2; 7 bases fit TRBD1. This CDR3 has 15 residues. Per germline, CDR1 MNHNS and CDR2 SASEGT. The junction had 7 bases not matched to a gene; V was cut back by 6 bases and J by 0 bases. The CDR3 protein is CASSRGTAPNYGYTF. The CDR3 bases are TGTGCCAGCAGCCGAGGGACAGCCCCTAACTATGGCTACACCTTC.

The chain recombines TRBV6-1 with TRBJ1-4; weak D call: TRBD1 (5 bases). The CDR3 extends over 21 amino acids. Trimming removed 0 bases from V and 8 bases from J, with 31 bases in between. Germline V CDR1 and CDR2: MNHNS, SASEGT. In DNA form, the CDR3 reads TGTGCCAGCAGTGAAGCGGACATGCGGGTCAGTTATCGAATAAATGGGGAAAAACTGTTTTTT. This translates into CASSEADMRVSYRINGEKLFF.

Concerning this clone itself: The sample holds other DNA sequences that translate to the same CDR3. This chain's CDR3 is CASSVAASGSYEQYF. As DNA, the CDR3 is TGTGCCAGCAGCGTAGCAGCTAGCGGGAGCTACGAGCAGTACTTC. The chain joins TRBV9 to TRBJ2-7, with 10 bases aligning to TRBD2. With V trimmed by 0 bases and J by 3 bases, 3 bases remained unmatched. Germline V gene data show CDR1 as SGDLS and CDR2 as YYNGEE. CDR3 length: 15 amino acids.

The rearrangement joins TRBV13 to TRBJ1-3; weak D call: TRBD1 (5 bases). The CDR3 extends over 15 amino acids. Trimming removed 4 bases from V and 2 bases from J, with 12 bases in between. CDR1 PRHDT and CDR2 FYEKMQ come from the germline V gene (reference sequence). The CDR3 reads CASSSRRGPGNTIYF. CDR3 coding DNA: TGTGCCAGCAGCTCCCGGAGGGGTCCTGGAAACACCATATATTTT.

To note about this clone: Possible read error: a much larger clone is one base away. The sample carries other DNA sequences with the same CDR3. The chain uses TRBV5-6 and TRBJ2-7; D might be TRBD2 (6 bases). The V gene lost 4 bases and the J gene lost 4 bases, with 9 bases spanning the gap. The V gene's germline CDR1 is SGHDT and CDR2 YYEEEE. This CDR3 spans 12 amino acids. The CDR3 nucleotides read TGTGCCAGCAGCCCCGGAGGGTACGAGCAGTACTTC. Translated: CASSPGGYEQYF.

The CDR3 DNA is TGTGCCAGCAGTTTCAAAGACCCGACCGGGGAGCTGTTTTTT. Translating gives CASSFKDPTGELFF. The chain has TRBV6-5 and TRBJ2-2; D gene unclear. The V end was cut by 4 bases, the J end by 5 bases, with 11 bases between. The germline CDR1 and CDR2 sequences are MNHEY and SVGAGI. This CDR3 has 14 residues.

The gene calls are TRBV7-2 and TRBJ2-7, with no clear D. The germline CDR1 and CDR2 sequences are SGHTA and FQGNSA. V was clipped by 5 bases and J by 3 bases, with 17 bases between them. This CDR3 region has 15 residues. CDR3 loop: CASSRIASASYEQYF. CDR3 in DNA: TGTGCCAGCAGCCGGATAGCCTCAGCTAGCTACGAGCAGTACTTC.